The T cell receptor beta chain under discussion was sequenced for a study of T cell responses to AZD1222 COVID-19 vaccine. In its sample, this clone was seen a few times. Germline loops: CDR1 LGHDT, CDR2 YNNKEL (reference sequence). V shed 1 base and J shed 7 bases, with 8 bases lying between them. This CDR3 is built from 14 residues. Second-dose groups at about 4 or about 12 weeks were pooled. Profiled with immunoSEQ multiplex PCR; TCRdb holds only in-frame clones, not every one. The sample has roughly 130,000 clones; about 93% are singletons. This clonotype originated in an adult who received the AZD1222 COVID-19 vaccine. The sequences come from peripheral blood, collected 28 days after the second AZD1222 dose. The chain joins TRBV3-1 (or the pseudogene TRBV3-2) to TRBJ1-6; D not resolved. The CDR3 sequence: CASSQVSGNSPLHF. CDR3 in DNA: TGTGCCAGCAGCCAAGTCAGTGGGAATTCACCCCTCCACTTT.